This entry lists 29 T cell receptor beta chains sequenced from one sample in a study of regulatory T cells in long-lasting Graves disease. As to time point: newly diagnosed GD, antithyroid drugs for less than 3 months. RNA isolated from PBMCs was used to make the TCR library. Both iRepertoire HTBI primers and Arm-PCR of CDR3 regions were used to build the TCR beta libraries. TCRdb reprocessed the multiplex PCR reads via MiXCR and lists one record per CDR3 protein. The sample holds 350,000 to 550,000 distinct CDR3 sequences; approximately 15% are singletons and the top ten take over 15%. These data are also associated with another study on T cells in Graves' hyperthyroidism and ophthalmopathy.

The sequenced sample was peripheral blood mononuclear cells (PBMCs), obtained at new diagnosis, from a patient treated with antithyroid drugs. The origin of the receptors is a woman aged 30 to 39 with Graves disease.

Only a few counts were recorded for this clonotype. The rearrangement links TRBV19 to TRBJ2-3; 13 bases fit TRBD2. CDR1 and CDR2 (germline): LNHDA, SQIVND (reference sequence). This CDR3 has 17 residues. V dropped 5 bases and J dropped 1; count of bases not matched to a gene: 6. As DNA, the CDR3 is TGTGCCAGTAGTCCCGGACTAGCGGGAGATGGCACAGATACGCAGTATTTT. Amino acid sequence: CASSPGLAGDGTDTQYF.

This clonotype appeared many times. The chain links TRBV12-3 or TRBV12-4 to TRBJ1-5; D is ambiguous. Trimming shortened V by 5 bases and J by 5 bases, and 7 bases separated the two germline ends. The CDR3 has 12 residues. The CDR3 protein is CASSGSDQPQHF. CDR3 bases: TGTGCCAGCAGTGGATCCGATCAGCCCCAGCATTTT.

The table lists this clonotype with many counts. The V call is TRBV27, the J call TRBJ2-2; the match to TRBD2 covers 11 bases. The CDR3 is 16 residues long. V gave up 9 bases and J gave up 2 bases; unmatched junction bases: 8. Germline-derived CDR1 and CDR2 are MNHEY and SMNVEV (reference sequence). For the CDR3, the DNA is TGTGCCAGTCATCCACTAGCGGGAGCTAACACCGGGGAGCTGTTTTTT. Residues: CASHPLAGANTGELFF.

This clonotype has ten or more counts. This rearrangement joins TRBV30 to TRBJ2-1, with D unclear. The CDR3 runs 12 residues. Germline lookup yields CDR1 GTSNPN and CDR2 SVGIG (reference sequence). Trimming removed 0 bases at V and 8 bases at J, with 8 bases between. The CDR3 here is CAWSVPPDEQFF. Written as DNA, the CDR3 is TGTGCCTGGAGTGTACCACCCGATGAGCAGTTCTTC. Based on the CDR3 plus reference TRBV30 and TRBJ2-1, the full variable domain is SQTIHQWPATLVQPVGSPLSLECTVEGTSNPNLYWYRQAAGRGLQLLFYSVGIGQISSEVPQNLSASRPQDRQFILSSKKLLLSDSGFYLCAWSVPPDEQFFGPGTRLTVL.

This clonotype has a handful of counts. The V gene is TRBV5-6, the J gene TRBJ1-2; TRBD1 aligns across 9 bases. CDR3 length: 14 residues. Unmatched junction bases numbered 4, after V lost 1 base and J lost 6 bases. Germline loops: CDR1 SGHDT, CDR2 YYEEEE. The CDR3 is CASSLWDRADGYTF. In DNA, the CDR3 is TGTGCCAGCAGCTTGTGGGACAGGGCTGATGGCTACACCTTC.

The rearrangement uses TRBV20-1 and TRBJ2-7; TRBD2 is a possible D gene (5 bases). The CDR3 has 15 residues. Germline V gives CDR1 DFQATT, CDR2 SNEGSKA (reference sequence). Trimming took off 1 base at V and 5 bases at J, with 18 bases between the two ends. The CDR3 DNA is TGCAGTGCTAGAGTAAGGGAAACTAGTAGCCACGAGCAGTACTTC. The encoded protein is CSARVRETSSHEQYF.

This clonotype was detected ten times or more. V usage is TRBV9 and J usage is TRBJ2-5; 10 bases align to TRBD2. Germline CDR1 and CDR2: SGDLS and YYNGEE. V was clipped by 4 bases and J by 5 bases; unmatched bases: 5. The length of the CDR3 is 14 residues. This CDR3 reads CASSKGTSVETQYF. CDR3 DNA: TGTGCCAGCAGCAAGGGGACTAGCGTGGAGACCCAGTACTTC.

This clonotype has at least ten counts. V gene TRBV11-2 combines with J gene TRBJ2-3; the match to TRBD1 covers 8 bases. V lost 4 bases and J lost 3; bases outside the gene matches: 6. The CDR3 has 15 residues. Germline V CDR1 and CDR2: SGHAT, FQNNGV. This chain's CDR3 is CASSSWTGTTDTQYF. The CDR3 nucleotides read TGTGCCAGCAGCTCATGGACAGGGACGACAGATACGCAGTATTTT.

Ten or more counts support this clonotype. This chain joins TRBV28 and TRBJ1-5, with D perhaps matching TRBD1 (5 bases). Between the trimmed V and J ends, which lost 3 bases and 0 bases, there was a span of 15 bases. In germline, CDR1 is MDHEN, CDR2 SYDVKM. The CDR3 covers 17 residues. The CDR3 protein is CASSFRHRFDSNQPQHF. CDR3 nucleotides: TGTGCCAGCAGTTTTCGTCACAGGTTCGATAGCAATCAGCCCCAGCATTTT.

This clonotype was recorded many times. The CDR3 coding sequence is TGTGCCAGCAGTCTCGGAGGGGGGAGGAACACTGAAGCTTTCTTT. The encoded protein is CASSLGGGRNTEAFF. The V and J genes are TRBV28 and TRBJ1-1; D perhaps matches TRBD1 (6 bases). The germline V and J ends were trimmed by 5 bases and 1 base, with 14 bases remaining between them. CDR1 and CDR2 (germline): MDHEN, SYDVKM. CDR3 length: 15 residues.

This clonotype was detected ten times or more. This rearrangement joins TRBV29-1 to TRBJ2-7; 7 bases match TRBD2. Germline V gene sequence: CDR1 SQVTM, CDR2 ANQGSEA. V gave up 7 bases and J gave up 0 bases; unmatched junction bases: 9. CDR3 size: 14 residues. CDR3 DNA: TGCAGCGCGAAAGCGGGACCCTTCTCCTACGAGCAGTACTTC. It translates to CSAKAGPFSYEQYF.

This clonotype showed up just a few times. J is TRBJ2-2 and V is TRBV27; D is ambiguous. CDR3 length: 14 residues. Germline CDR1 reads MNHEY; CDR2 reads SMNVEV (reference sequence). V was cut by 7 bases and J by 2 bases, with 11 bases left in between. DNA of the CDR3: TGTGCCAGCATGGTTGGATCTAACACCGGGGAGCTGTTTTTT. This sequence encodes CASMVGSNTGELFF.

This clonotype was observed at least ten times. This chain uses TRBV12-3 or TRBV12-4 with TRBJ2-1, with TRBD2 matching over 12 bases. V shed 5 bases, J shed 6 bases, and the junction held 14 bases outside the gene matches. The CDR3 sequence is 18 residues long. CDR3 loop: CASSQGTSGPPGANEQFF. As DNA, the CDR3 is TGTGCCAGCAGTCAAGGGACTAGCGGGCCTCCAGGGGCCAATGAGCAGTTCTTC.

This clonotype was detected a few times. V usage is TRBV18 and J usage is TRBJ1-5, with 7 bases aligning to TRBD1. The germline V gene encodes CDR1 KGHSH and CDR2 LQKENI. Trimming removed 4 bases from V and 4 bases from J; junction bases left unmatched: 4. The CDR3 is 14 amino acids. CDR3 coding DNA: TGTGCCAGCTCACGTAGACAGGGTAATCAGCCCCAGCATTTT. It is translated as CASSRRQGNQPQHF.

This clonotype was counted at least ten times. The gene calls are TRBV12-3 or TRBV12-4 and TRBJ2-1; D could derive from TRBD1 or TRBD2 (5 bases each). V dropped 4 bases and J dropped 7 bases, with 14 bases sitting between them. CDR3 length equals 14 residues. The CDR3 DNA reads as TGTGCCAGCAGTTCCGCCGGGGCAGGAAATGAGCAGTTCTTC. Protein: CASSSAGAGNEQFF.

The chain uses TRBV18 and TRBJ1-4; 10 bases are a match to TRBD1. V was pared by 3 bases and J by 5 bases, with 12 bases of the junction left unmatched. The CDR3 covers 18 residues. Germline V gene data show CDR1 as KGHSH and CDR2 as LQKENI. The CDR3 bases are TGTGCCAGCTCACCGGAAGGACAGGGGGTTTTGGGGAATGAAAAACTGTTTTTT. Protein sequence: CASSPEGQGVLGNEKLFF.

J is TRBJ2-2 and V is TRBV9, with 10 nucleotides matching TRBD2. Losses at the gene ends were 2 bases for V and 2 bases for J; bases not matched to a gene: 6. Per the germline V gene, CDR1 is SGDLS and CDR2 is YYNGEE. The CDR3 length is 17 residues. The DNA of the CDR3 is TGTGCCAGCAGCGTCAAGCGGGAGGGGGAAAACACCGGGGAGCTGTTTTTT. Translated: CASSVKREGENTGELFF.

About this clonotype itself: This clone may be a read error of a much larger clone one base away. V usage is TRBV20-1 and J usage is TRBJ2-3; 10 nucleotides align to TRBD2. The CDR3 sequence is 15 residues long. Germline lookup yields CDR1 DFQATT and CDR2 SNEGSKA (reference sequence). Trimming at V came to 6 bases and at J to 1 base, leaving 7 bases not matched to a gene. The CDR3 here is CSAPPGTSGTDTQYF. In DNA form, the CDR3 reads TGCAGTGCCCCCCCCGGGACTAGCGGCACAGATACGCAGTATTTT.

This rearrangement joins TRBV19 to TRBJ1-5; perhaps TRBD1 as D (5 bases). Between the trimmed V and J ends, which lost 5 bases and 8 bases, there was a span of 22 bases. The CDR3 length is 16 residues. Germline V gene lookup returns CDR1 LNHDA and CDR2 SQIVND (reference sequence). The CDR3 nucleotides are TGTGCCAGTAGTGGGGCCCCTTGGGGGGAGAAGAAGCCCCAGCATTTT. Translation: CASSGAPWGEKKPQHF.

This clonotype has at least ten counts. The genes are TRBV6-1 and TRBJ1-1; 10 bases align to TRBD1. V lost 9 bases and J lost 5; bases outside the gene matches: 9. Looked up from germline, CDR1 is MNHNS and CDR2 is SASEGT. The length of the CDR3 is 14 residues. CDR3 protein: CASRRGQGNTEAFF. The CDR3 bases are TGTGCCAGTCGCCGGGGACAGGGGAATACTGAAGCTTTCTTT.

In DNA, the CDR3 is TGTGCCAGCAGTTCCTCGGGATTAGGGGCCAATTCACCCCTCCACTTT. Its translation: CASSSSGLGANSPLHF. The genes are TRBV27 and TRBJ1-6, with D possibly being TRBD1 (5 bases). Trimming left V 4 bases short and J 7 bases short, with 17 bases between. The CDR3 loop spans 16 amino acids. Germline V gene data show CDR1 as MNHEY and CDR2 as SMNVEV (reference sequence).

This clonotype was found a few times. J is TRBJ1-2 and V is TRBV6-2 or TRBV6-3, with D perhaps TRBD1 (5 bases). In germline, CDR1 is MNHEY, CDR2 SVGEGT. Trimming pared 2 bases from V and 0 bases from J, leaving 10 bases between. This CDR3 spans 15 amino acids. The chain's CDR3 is CASSYLGQTNYGYTF. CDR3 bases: TGTGCCAGCAGTTACCTAGGACAAACTAACTATGGCTACACCTTC.

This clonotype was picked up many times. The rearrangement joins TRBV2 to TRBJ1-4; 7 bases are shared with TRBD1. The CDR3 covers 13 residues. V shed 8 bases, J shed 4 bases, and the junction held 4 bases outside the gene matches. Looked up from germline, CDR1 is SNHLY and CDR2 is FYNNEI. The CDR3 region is CASGGTDNEKLFF. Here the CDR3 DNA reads TGTGCCAGCGGCGGGACAGATAATGAAAAACTGTTTTTT.

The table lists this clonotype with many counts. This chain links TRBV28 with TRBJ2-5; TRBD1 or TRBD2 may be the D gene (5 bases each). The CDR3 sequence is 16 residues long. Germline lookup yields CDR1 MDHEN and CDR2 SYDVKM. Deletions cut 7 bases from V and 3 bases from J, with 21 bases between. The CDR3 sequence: CASIGWKGPVEETQYF. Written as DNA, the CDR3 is TGTGCCAGCATAGGATGGAAGGGACCGGTGGAAGAGACCCAGTACTTC.

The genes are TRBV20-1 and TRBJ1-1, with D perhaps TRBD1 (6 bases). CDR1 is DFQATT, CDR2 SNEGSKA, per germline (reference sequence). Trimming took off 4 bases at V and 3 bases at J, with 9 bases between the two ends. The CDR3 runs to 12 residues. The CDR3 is CSATEGDTEAFF. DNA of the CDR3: TGCAGTGCTACCGAGGGGGACACTGAAGCTTTCTTT.

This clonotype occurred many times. The CDR3 DNA reads as TGTGCCAGCAGCTTAGGTACAGGTAGAAATGAAAAACTGTTTTTT. Encoded protein: CASSLGTGRNEKLFF. The chain carries TRBV11-2 and TRBJ1-4; tentative D call: TRBD1 (5 bases). There are 15 residues in the CDR3. Trimming shortened V by 1 base and J by 5 bases, and 11 bases separated the two germline ends. CDR1 and CDR2 (germline): SGHAT, FQNNGV. The complete variable domain, with remaining parts taken from reference TRBV11-2 and TRBJ1-4, reads EAGVAQSPRYKIIEKRQSVAFWCNPISGHATLYWYQQILGQGPKLLIQFQNNGVVDDSQLPKDRFSAERLKGVDSTLKIQPAKLEDSAVYLCASSLGTGRNEKLFFGSGTQLSVL.

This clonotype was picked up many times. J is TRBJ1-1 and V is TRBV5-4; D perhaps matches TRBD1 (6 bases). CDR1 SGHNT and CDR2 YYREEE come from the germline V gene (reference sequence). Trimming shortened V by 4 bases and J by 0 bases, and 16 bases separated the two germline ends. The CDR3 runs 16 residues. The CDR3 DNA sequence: TGTGCCAGCAGCACTAAAAAGCAGGGGATGAACACTGAAGCTTTCTTT. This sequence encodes CASSTKKQGMNTEAFF.

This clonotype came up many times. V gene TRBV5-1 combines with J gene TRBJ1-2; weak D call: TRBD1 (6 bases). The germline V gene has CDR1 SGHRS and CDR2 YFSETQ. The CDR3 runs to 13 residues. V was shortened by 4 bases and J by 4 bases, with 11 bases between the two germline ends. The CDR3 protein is CASSTGTVYGYTF. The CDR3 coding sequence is TGCGCCAGCAGCACAGGGACGGTCTATGGCTACACCTTC. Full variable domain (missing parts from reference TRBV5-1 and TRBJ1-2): KAGVTQTPRYLIKTRGQQVTLSCSPISGHRSVSWYQQTPGQGLQFLFEYFSETQRNKGNFPGRFSGRQFSNSRSEMNVSTLELGDSALYLCASSTGTVYGYTFGSGTRLTVV.

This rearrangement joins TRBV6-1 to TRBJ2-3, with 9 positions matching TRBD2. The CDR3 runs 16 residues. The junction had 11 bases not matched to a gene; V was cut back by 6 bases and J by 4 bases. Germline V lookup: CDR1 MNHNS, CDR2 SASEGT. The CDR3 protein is CASSILAGDGSDTQYF. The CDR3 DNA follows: TGTGCCAGCAGCATACTAGCGGGTGACGGGTCAGATACGCAGTATTTT.